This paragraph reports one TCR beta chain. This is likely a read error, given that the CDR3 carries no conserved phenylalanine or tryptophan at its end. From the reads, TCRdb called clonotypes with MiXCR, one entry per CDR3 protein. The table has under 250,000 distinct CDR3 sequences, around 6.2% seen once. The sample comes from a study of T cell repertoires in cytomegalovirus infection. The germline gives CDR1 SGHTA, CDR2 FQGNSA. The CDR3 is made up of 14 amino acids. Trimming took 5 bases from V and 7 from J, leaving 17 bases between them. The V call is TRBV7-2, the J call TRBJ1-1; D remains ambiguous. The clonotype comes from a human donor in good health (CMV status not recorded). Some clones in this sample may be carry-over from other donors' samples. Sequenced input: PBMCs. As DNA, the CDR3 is TGTGCCAGCAGCCTCCGGGTCAGGCTGTTTGAAGCTTTCCTT. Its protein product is CASSLRVRLFEAFL.